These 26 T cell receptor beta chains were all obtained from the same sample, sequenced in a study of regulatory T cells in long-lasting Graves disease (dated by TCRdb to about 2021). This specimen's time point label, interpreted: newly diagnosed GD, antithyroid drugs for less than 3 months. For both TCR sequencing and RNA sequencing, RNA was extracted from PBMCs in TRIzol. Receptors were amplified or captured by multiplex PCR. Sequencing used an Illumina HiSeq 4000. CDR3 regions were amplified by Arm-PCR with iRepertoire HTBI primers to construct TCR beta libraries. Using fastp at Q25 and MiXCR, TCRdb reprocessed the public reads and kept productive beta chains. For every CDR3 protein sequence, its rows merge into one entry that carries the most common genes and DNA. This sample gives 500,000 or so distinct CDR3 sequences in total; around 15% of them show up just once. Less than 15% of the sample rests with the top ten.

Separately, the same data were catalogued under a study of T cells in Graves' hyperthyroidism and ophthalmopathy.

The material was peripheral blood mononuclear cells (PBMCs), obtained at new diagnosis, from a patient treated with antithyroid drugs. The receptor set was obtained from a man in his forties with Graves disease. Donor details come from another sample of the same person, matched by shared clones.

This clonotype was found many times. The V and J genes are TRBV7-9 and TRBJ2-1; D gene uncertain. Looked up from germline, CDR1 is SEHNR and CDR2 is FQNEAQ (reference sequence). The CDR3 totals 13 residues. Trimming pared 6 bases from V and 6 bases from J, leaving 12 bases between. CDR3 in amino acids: CASRLGSRNEQFF. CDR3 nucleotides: TGTGCCAGCAGACTCGGGTCTCGCAATGAGCAGTTCTTC.

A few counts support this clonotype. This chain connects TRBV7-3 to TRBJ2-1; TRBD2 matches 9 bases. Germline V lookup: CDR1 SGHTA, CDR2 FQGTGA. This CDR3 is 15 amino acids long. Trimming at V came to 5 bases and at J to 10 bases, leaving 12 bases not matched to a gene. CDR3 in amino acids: CASSPKREDLEEQFF. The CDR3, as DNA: TGTGCCAGCAGCCCCAAGCGGGAGGACCTAGAGGAGCAGTTCTTC.

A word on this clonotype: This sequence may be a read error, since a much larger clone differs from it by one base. CDR3 sequence: CAERVEPARNYGYTF. The CDR3 DNA follows: TGTGCCGAGCGGGTCGAACCTGCACGGAACTATGGCTACACCTTC. J is TRBJ1-2 and V is TRBV6-1; D uncertain. The CDR3 loop spans 15 amino acids. The germline CDR1 and CDR2 sequences are MNHNS and SASEGT. Trimming took 11 bases from V and 2 from J, leaving 21 bases between them.

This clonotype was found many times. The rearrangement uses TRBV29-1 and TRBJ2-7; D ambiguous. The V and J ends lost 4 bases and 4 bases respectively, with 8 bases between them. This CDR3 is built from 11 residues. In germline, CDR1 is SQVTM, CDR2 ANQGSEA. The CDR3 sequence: CSVVVIYEQYF. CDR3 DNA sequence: TGCAGCGTTGTCGTAATTTACGAGCAGTACTTC.

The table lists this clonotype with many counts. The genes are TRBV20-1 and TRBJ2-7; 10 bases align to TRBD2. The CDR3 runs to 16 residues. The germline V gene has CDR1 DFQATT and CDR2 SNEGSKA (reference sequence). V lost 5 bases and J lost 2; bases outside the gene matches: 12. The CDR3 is CSAGVSTSGKPYEQYF. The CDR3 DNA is TGCAGTGCTGGGGTTTCTACTAGCGGGAAACCCTACGAGCAGTACTTC.

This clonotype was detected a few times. CDR3 sequence (DNA): TGTGCCAGCTCACCGGGGACAGGGTTCGCCGGGGAGCTGTTTTTT. It specifies CASSPGTGFAGELFF. This chain links TRBV18 with TRBJ2-2; 9 nucleotides agree with TRBD1. Trimming removed 3 bases from V and 6 bases from J; junction bases left unmatched: 5. The CDR3 length is 15 residues. Germline V gives CDR1 KGHSH, CDR2 LQKENI.

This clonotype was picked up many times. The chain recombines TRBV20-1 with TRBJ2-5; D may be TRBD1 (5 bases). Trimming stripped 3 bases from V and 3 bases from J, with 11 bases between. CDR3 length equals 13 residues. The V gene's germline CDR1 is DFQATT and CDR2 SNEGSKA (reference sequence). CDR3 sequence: CSASQGLEETQYF. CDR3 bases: TGCAGTGCTAGCCAGGGATTAGAAGAGACCCAGTACTTC.

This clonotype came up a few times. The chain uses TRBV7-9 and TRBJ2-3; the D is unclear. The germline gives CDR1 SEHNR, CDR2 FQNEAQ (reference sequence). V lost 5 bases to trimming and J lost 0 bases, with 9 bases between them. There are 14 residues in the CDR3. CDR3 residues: CASSPPGSTDTQYF. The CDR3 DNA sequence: TGTGCCAGCAGCCCCCCCGGGAGCACAGATACGCAGTATTTT.

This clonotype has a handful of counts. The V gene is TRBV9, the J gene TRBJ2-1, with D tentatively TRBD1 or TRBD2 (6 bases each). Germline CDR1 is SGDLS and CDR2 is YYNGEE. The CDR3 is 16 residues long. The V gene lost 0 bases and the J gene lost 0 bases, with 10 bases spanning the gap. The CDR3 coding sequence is TGTGCCAGCAGCGTAGATGCGGGACACTCCTACAATGAGCAGTTCTTC. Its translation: CASSVDAGHSYNEQFF.

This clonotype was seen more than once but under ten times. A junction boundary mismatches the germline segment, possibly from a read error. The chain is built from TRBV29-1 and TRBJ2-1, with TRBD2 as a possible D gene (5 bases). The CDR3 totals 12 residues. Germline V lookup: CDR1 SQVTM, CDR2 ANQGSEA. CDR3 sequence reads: CSVQEGSNEQFF. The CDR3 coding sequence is TGCAGCGTTCAAGAGGGTTCCAATGAGCAGTTCTTC.

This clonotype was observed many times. The CDR3 spells CASSEIGEQFF. The CDR3 coding sequence is TGTGCCAGCAGTGAAATAGGGGAGCAGTTCTTC. This chain connects TRBV2 to TRBJ2-1; D gene unclear. In germline, CDR1 is SNHLY, CDR2 FYNNEI. V lost 2 bases to trimming and J lost 10 bases, with 6 bases between them. The CDR3 length is 11 residues.

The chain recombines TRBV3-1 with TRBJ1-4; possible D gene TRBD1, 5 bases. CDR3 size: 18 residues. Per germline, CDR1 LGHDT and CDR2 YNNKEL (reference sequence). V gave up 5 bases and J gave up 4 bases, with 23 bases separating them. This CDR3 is CASSGRDPPPGFNEKLFF. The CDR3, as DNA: TGTGCCAGCAGCGGACGGGACCCCCCCCCGGGGTTTAATGAAAAACTGTTTTTT.

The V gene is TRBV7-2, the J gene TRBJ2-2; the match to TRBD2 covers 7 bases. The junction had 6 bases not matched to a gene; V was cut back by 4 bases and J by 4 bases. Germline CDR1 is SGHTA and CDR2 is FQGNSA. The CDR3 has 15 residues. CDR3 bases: TGTGCCAGCAGCTCACGGACTAGTAGCACCGGGGAGCTGTTTTTT. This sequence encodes CASSSRTSSTGELFF.

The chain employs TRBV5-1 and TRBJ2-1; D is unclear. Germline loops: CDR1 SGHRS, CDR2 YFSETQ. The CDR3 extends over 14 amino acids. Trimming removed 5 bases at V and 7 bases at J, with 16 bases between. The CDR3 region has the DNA TGCGCCAGCAGATTACTCACGGCTGCGAATGAGCAGTTCTTC. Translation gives CASRLLTAANEQFF.

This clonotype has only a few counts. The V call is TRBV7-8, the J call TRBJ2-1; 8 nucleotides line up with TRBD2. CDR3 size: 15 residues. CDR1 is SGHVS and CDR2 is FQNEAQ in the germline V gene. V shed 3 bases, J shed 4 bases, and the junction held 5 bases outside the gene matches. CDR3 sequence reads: CASSFGTSLYNEQFF. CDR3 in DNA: TGTGCCAGCAGCTTCGGGACTAGTTTATACAATGAGCAGTTCTTC.

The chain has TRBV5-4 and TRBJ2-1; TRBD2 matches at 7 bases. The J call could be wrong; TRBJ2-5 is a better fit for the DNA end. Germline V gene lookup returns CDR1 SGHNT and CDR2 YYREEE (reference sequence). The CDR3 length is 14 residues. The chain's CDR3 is CASSPQWGGETQYF. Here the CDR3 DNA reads TGTGCCAGCAGCCCCCAATGGGGGGGAGAGACCCAGTACTTC.

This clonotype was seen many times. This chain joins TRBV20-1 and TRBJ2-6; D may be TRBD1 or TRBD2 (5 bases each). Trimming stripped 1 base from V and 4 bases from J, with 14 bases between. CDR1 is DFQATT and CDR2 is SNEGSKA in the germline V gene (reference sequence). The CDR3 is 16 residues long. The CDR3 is CSARVRGVQGANVLTF. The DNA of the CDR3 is TGCAGTGCTAGAGTCCGAGGGGTGCAAGGGGCCAACGTCCTGACTTTC.

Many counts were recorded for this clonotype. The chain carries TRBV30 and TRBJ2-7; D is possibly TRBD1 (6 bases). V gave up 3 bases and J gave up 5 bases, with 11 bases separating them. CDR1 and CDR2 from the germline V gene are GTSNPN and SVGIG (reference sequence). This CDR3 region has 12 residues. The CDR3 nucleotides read TGTGCCTGGAGCACAGGGATTAACGAGCAGTACTTC. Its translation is CAWSTGINEQYF. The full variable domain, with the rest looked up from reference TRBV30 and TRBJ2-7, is SQTIHQWPATLVQPVGSPLSLECTVEGTSNPNLYWYRQAAGRGLQLLFYSVGIGQISSEVPQNLSASRPQDRQFILSSKKLLLSDSGFYLCAWSTGINEQYFGPGTRLTVT.

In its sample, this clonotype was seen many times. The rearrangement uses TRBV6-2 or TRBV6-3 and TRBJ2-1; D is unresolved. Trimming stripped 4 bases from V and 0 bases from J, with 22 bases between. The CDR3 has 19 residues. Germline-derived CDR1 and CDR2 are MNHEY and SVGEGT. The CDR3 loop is CASSSRKPTGLSSYNEQFF. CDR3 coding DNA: TGTGCCAGCAGTTCTCGAAAACCGACCGGATTAAGCTCCTACAATGAGCAGTTCTTC.

The CDR3 bases are TGTGCCACCAGCAGGGGGGCAGGGGCGGGAGCAAACGAGCAGTACTTC. It is translated as CATSRGAGAGANEQYF. The chain employs TRBV15 and TRBJ2-7; D is possibly TRBD2 (7 bases). Trimming removed 3 bases at V and 5 bases at J, with 20 bases between. Germline lookup yields CDR1 LNHNV and CDR2 YYDKDF (reference sequence). This CDR3 comprises 16 residues.

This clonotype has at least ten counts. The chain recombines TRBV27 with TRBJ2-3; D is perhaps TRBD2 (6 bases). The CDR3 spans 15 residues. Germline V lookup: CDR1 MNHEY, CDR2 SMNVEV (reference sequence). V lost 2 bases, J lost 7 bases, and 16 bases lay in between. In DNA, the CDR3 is TGTGCCAGCAGTTTAAATTCGGTCGGGAGCTATACGCAGTATTTT. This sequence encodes CASSLNSVGSYTQYF.

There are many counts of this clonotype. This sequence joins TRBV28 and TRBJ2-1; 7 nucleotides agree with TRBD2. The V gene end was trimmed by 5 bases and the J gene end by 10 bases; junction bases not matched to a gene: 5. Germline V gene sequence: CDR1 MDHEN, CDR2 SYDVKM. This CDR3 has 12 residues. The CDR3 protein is CASSHTSAEQFF. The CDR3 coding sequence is TGTGCCAGCAGTCATACTAGCGCGGAGCAGTTCTTC.

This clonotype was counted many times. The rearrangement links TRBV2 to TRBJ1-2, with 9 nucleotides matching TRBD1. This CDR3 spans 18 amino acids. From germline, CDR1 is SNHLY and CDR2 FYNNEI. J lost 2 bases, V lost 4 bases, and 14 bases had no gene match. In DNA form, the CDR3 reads TGTGCCAGCAGTGGGCCTGCGGGACAGGGCGACCCGAACTATGGCTACACCTTC. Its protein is CASSGPAGQGDPNYGYTF.

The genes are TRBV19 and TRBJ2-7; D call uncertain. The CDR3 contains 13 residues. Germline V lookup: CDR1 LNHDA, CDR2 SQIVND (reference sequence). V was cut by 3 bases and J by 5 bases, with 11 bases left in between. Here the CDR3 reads CASSIQLENEQYF. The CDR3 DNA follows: TGTGCCAGTAGTATTCAACTCGAGAACGAGCAGTACTTC.

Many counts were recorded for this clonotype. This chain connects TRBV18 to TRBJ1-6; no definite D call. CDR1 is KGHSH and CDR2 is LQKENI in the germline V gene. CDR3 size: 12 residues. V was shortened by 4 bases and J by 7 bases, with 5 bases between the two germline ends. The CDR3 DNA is TGTGCCAGCTCACGGCGGAATTCACCCCTCCACTTT. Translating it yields CASSRRNSPLHF.

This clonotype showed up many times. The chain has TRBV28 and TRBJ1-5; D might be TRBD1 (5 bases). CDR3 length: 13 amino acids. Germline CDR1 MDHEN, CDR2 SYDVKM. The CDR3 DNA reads TGTTCAACGGGGGGTTATAGCAATCAGCCCCAGCATTTT. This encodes CSTGGYSNQPQHF.